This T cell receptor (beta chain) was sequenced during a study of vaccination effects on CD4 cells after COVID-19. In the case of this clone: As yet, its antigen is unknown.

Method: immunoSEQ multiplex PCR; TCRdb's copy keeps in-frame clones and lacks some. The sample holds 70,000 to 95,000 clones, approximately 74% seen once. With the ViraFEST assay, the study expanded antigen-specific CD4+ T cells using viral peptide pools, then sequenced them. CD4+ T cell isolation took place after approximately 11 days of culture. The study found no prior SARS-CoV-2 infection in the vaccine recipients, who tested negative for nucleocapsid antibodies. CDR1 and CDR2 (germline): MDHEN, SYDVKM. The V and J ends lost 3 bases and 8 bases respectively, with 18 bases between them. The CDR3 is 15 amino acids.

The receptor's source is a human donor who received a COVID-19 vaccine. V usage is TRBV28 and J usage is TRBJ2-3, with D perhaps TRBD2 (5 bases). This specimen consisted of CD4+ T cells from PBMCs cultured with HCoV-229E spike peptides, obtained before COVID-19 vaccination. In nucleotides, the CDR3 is TGTGCCAGCAGTTTTGGGAGTTTATTATTAGGTACGCAGTATTTT. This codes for CASSFGSLLLGTQYF.